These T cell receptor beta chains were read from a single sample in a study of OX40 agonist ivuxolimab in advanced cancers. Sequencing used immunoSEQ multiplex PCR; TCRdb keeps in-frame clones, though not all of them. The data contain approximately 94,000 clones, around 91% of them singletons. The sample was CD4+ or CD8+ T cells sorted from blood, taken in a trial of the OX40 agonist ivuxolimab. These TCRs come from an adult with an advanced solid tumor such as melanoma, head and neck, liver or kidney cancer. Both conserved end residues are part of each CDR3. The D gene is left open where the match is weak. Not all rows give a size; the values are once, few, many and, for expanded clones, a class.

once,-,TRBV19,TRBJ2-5,CASTGVTGETQYF,TGTGCCAGTACCGGGGTGACGGGGGAGACCCAGTACTTC
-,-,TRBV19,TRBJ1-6,CASNRDIGGNSPLHF,TGTGCCAGTAACCGGGACATAGGAGGGAATTCACCCCTCCACTTT
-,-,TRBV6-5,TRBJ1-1,CASSYSFGSEAFF,TGTGCCAGCAGTTATTCATTCGGGTCTGAAGCTTTCTTT
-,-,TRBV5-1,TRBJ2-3,CASRSASSSTDTQYF,TGCGCCAGCCGCAGCGCGTCCTCCAGCACAGATACGCAGTATTTT
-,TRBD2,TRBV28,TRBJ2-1,CASSSTGTSGRGNEQFF,TGTGCCAGCAGTTCAACCGGGACTAGCGGGAGGGGTAATGAGCAGTTCTTC
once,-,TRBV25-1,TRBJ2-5,CASSRWGPETQYF,TGTGCCAGCAGCCGATGGGGGCCAGAGACCCAGTACTTC
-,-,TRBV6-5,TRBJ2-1,CASSYGYGEQFF,TGTGCCAGCAGTTACGGGTACGGTGAGCAGTTCTTC
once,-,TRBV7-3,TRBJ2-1,CASSLSSYNEQFF,TGTGCCAGCAGCTTGAGCTCCTACAATGAGCAGTTCTTC
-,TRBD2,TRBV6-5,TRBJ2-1,CASSYGLAWNEQFF,TGTGCCAGCAGTTACGGACTAGCATGGAATGAGCAGTTCTTC
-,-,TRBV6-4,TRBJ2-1,CASSDTPGRHLWEQFF,TGTGCCAGCAGTGACACTCCGGGACGCCACCTGTGGGAGCAGTTCTTC
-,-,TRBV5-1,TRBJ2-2,CASSLVISGELFF,TGCGCCAGCAGCTTGGTCATATCCGGGGAGCTGTTTTTT
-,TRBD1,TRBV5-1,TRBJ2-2,CASNVRGRAGELFF,TGCGCCAGCAACGTGAGGGGGCGCGCCGGGGAGCTGTTTTTT
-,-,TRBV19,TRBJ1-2,CASSIVISGLYGYTF,TGTGCCAGTAGTATTGTTATTAGCGGGCTGTATGGCTACACCTTC
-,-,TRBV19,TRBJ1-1,CASSIGGITEAFF,TGTGCCAGTAGTATTGGTGGGATCACTGAAGCTTTCTTT
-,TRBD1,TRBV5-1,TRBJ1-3,CASSLGGQQNTIYF,TGCGCCAGCAGCTTGGGGGGACAGCAAAACACCATATATTTT
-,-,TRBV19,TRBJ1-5,CASSRQNSNQPQHF,TGTGCCAGTAGTAGACAGAATAGCAATCAGCCCCAGCATTTT
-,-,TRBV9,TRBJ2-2,CASSVARVTGELFF,TGTGCCAGCAGCGTAGCGAGGGTCACCGGGGAGCTGTTTTTT
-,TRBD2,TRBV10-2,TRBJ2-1,CASSDGREGYNEQFF,TGCGCCAGCAGTGATGGGCGGGAGGGCTACAATGAGCAGTTCTTC
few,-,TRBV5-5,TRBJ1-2,CASSLGTGRGYTF,TGTGCCAGCAGCCTGGGGACGGGTCGGGGCTACACCTTC
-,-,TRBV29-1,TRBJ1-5,CSVGGRVDRSNQPQHF,TGCAGCGTTGGTGGCAGGGTAGATCGTAGCAATCAGCCCCAGCATTTT
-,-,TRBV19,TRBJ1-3,CASSISQLVGNTIYF,TGTGCCAGTAGTATAAGTCAGCTCGTCGGAAACACCATATATTTT
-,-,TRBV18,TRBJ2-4,CASSPDPPAKNIQYF,TGTGCCAGCTCACCAGATCCTCCAGCCAAAAACATTCAGTACTTC
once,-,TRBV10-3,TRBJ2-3,CAIREKGLYTDTQYF,TGTGCCATCAGAGAAAAAGGACTCTACACAGATACGCAGTATTTT
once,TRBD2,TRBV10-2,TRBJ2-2,CASTSSGGVGGNTGELFF,TGCGCCAGCACCTCTAGCGGAGGCGTTGGTGGGAACACCGGGGAGCTGTTTTTT
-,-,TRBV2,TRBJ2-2,CASSEVTTGELFF,TGTGCCAGCAGCGAGGTTACCACCGGGGAGCTGTTTTTT
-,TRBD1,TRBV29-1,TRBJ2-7,CSAGGQGAYEQYF,TGCAGCGCGGGAGGACAGGGGGCTTACGAGCAGTACTTC
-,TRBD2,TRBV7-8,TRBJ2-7,CASSRGRDYEQYF,TGTGCCAGCAGCCGCGGGAGGGACTACGAGCAGTACTTC
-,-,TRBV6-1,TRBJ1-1,CASSTLGSYTEAFF,TGTGCCAGCAGTACCCTGGGCAGTTACACTGAAGCTTTCTTT
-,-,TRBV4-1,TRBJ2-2,CASSQEPKAANTGELFF,TGCGCCAGCAGCCAAGAACCAAAGGCGGCGAACACCGGGGAGCTGTTTTTT
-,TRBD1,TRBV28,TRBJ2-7,CASTLTGQGYEQYF,TGTGCCAGCACCCTCACGGGACAGGGCTACGAGCAGTACTTC
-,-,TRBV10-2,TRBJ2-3,CASSAGLLTDTQYF,TGCGCCAGCAGTGCGGGACTCCTAACAGATACGCAGTATTTT
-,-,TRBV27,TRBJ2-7,CASRRDTESEQYF,TGTGCCAGCAGGAGGGACACTGAGAGCGAGCAGTACTTC
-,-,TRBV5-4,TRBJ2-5,CASRIRQGNLGQETQYF,TGTGCCAGCAGAATCAGGCAGGGAAATTTAGGTCAAGAGACCCAGTACTTC
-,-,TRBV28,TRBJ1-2,CASSSRTRGFYGYTF,TGTGCCAGCAGTTCCCGGACACGGGGGTTCTATGGCTACACCTTC
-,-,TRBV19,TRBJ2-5,CASSNSGGGSSETQYF,TGTGCCAGTAGTAATAGCGGAGGGGGTAGCAGTGAGACCCAGTACTTC
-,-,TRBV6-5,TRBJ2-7,CASSTRQGSYEQYF,TGTGCCAGCAGTACCCGCCAGGGATCCTACGAGCAGTACTTC
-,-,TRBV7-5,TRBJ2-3,CVRSIPTSGADTQYF,TGTGTCAGAAGCATACCCACTAGCGGGGCCGATACGCAGTATTTT
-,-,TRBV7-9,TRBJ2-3,CASSFFRTSYTDTQYF,TGTGCCAGCAGCTTCTTCAGGACTTCTTACACAGATACGCAGTATTTT
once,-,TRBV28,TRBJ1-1,CASSSRGRNTEAFF,TGTGCCAGCAGTTCCAGGGGAAGGAACACTGAAGCTTTCTTT
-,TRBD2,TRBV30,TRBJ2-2,CARQGRASGRLANTGELFF,TGTGCCCGGCAGGGGAGGGCTAGCGGGAGGCTCGCGAACACCGGGGAGCTGTTTTTT
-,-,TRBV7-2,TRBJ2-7,CASSYLTYEQYF,TGTGCCAGCAGCTACCTTACCTACGAGCAGTACTTC
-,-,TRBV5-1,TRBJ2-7,CASSSTRPGRIYEQYF,TGCGCCAGCAGCTCGACACGTCCGGGACGGATCTACGAGCAGTACTTC
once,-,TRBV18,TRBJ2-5,CASSPGRLQETQYF,TGTGCCAGCTCACCGGGCCGGTTGCAAGAGACCCAGTACTTC
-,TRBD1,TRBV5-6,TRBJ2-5,CASSWGQGWETQYF,TGTGCCAGCAGCTGGGGACAGGGCTGGGAGACCCAGTACTTC
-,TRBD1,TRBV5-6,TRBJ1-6,CASSLQGGTGGADSPLHF,TGTGCCAGCAGCTTGCAAGGTGGGACAGGGGGCGCGGATTCACCCCTCCACTTT
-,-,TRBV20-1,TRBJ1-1,CSARRLTEAFF,TGCAGTGCTAGACGACTGACCGAAGCTTTCTTT
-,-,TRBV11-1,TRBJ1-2,CASSLPRQRANYGYTF,TGTGCCAGCAGCTTACCCCGACAGCGAGCTAACTATGGCTACACCTTC
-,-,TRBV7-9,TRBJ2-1,CAGSQIKQGPTGFF,TGTGCCGGCAGCCAGATAAAGCAGGGCCCAACAGGGTTCTTC
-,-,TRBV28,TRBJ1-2,CASTHLDRNNYGYTF,TGTGCCAGCACCCATCTGGACAGAAATAACTATGGCTACACCTTC
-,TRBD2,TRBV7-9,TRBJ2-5,CASSSGLAGGQETQYF,TGTGCCAGCAGCTCGGGACTAGCGGGGGGCCAAGAGACCCAGTACTTC
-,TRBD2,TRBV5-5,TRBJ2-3,CASIGLDSTRDTQYF,TGTGCCAGCATCGGACTAGATTCCACTCGAGATACGCAGTATTTT
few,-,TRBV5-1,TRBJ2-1,CASSLAGANYNEQFF,TGCGCCAGCAGCTTGGCCGGCGCTAACTACAATGAGCAGTTCTTC
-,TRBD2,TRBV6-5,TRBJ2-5,CASGRGSGVQETQYF,TGTGCCAGCGGGAGGGGCAGCGGGGTTCAAGAGACCCAGTACTTC
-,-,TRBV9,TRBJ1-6,CASSVEGGRSPLHF,TGTGCCAGCAGCGTAGAAGGGGGGAGGTCACCCCTCCACTTT
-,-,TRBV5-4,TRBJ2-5,CASSLAGETQYF,TGTGCCAGCAGCTTGGCGGGAGAGACCCAGTACTTC
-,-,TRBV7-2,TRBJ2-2,CASSPRALYTGELFF,TGTGCCAGCAGCCCCAGAGCCCTTTACACCGGGGAGCTGTTTTTT
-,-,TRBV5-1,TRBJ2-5,CASNNLGLAETQYF,TGCGCCAGCAATAATTTGGGGTTGGCGGAGACCCAGTACTTC
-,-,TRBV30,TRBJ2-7,CAWSGSAYEQYF,TGTGCCTGGTCAGGGAGCGCCTACGAGCAGTACTTC
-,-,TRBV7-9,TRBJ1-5,CASSLMQPQHF,TGTGCCAGCAGCTTGATGCAGCCCCAGCATTTT